The present entry profiles one TCR beta chain with its context. Its antigen is not known. The CDR3 contains 17 residues. Trimming stripped 4 bases from V and 8 bases from J, with 27 bases between. Per germline, CDR1 SGHRS and CDR2 YFSETQ. The primer mix had 60 Vbeta and 13 Jbeta primers. Libraries were prepared by immunoSEQ multiplex PCR; TCRdb keeps only in-frame clonotypes and omits some of them. The repertoire includes 120,000 to 150,000 clones, roughly 80% of them detected once, and 4.5% to 6% sits in the top ten. This sample is drawn from a study of cytomegalovirus exposure and HLA in healthy donors. Broader study findings: What a later analysis reportedly showed was that an Asian-associated ancestry cluster had fewer N-insertions than the approximately 700-donor mean. Presence/absence analysis assumed near-uniform sequencing depth across donors.

Sequencing was carried out using PBMCs. The clonotype comes from a woman aged 45-65 years in good health and CMV-seronegative. The gene calls are TRBV5-1 and TRBJ1-2, with a weak D call TRBD1 (6 bases). As DNA, the CDR3 is TGCGCCAGCAGCCCCAAGGGCGGAAACTCAAGGACAGAAGGCTACACCTTC. Its translation is CASSPKGGNSRTEGYTF.